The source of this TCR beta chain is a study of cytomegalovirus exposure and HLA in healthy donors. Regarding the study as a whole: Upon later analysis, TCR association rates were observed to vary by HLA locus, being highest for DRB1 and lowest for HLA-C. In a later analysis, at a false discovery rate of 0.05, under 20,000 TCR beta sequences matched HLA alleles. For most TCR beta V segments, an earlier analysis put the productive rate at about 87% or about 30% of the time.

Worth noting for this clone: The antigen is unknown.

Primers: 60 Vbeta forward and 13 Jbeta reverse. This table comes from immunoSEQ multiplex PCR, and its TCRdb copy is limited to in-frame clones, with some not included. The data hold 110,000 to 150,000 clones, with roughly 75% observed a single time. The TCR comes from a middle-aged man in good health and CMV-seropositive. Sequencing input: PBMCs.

As DNA, the CDR3 is TGTGCCAGCAGTTCGGGACAGGGGAGCTATGGCTACACCTTC. Translation gives CASSSGQGSYGYTF. The chain combines TRBV27 with TRBJ1-2; TRBD1 agrees at 10 bases. J was trimmed by 4 bases and V by 4 bases; bases with no gene match: 3. CDR3 length equals 14 residues. Germline values: CDR1 MNHEY, CDR2 SMNVEV (reference sequence).